The TCR beta chain under discussion was sequenced for a study of T-cell memory formation after mild COVID-19. About the study: The TCR clusters were mostly specific to one donor.

TCRdb processed the 5' RACE reads anew with MiXCR; each CDR3 protein has one entry. The sample contains 450,000 or so distinct CDR3 sequences, 20% to 30% of which appear only once. The CDR3 contains 18 residues. Per germline, CDR1 LNHDA and CDR2 SQIVND (reference sequence). Trimming cost V 1 base and J 1 base; bases outside gene matches: 2. Source material: PBMCs or a T cell subset sorted from them (not recorded which). The sequence came from an adult woman who had mild COVID-19 (a few samples of this study predate the infection). Cell type and time point are not known. The chain combines TRBV19 with TRBJ2-2; 14 nucleotides agree with TRBD2. The CDR3 DNA reads TGTGCCAGTAGTATAGTGGGACTAGCGGGAGTGAACACCGGGGAGCTGTTTTTT. It is translated as CASSIVGLAGVNTGELFF.